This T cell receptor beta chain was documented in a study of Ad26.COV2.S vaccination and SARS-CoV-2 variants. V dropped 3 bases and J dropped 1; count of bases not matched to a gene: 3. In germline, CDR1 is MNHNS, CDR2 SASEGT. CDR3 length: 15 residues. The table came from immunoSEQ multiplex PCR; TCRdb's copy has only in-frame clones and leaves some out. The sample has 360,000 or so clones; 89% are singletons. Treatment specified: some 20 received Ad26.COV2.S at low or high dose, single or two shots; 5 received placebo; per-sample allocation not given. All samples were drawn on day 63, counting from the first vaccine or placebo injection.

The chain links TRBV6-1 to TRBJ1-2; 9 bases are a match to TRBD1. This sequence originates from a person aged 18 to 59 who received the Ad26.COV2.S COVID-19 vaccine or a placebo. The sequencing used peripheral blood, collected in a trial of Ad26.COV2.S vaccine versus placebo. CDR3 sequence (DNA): TGTGCCAGCAGTGACCGGACAGGGGTTAACTATGGCTACACCTTC. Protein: CASSDRTGVNYGYTF.